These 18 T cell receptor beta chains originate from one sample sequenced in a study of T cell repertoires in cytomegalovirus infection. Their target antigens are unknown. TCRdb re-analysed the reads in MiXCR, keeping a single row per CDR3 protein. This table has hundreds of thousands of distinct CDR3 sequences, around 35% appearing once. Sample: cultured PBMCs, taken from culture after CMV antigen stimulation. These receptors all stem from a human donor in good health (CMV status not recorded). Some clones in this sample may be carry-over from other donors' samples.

The CDR3 region has the DNA TGCAGCGTCCGAGGAGACCAGAAGGCAGATACGCAGTATTTT. This translates into CSVRGDQKADTQYF. The chain carries TRBV29-1 and TRBJ2-3; no clear D. The V gene's germline CDR1 is SQVTM and CDR2 ANQGSEA. The CDR3 consists of 14 residues. Trimming removed 6 bases at V and 4 bases at J, with 17 bases between.

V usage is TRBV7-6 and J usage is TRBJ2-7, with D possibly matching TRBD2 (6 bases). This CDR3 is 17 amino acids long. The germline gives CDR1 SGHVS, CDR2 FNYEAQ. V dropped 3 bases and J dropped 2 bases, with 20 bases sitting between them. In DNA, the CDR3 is TGTGCCAGCAGCTTCGGTGGATTAGAACTAGCAGCCTACGAGCAGTACTTC. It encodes CASSFGGLELAAYEQYF.

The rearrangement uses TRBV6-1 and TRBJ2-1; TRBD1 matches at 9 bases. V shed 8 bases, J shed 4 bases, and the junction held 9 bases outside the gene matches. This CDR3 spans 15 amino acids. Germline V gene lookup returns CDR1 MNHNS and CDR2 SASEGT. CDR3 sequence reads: CASLTGTGTYNEQFF. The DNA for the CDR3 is TGTGCCAGCTTGACCGGGACAGGGACTTACAATGAGCAGTTCTTC.

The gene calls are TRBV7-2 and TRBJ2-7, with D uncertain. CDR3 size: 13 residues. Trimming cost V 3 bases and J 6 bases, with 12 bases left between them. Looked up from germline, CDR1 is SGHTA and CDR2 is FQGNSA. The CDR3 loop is CASSLFLGFEQYF. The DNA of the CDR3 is TGTGCCAGCAGCTTGTTTCTTGGATTCGAGCAGTACTTC.

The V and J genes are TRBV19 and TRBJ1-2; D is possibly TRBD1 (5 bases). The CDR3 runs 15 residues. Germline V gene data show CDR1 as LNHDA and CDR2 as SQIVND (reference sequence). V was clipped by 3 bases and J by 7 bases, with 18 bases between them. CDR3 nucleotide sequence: TGTGCCAGTAGTATCCGGGCCGCGGAGAGGGGTGGCTACACCTTC. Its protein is CASSIRAAERGGYTF. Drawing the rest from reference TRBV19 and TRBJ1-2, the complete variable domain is DGGITQSPKYLFRKEGQNVTLSCEQNLNHDAMYWYRQDPGQGLRLIYYSQIVNDFQKGDIAEGYSVSREKKESFPLTVTSAQKNPTAFYLCASSIRAAERGGYTFGSGTRLTVV.

The CDR3 spells CASSIGLVSYNEQFF. In DNA form, the CDR3 reads TGTGCCAGCAGCATCGGACTAGTCTCCTACAATGAGCAGTTCTTC. The chain joins TRBV2 to TRBJ2-1, with TRBD2 matching over 7 bases. The CDR3 runs 15 residues. V trimming: 6 bases; J trimming: 0 bases; junction bases outside the gene matches: 5. Germline V gives CDR1 SNHLY, CDR2 FYNNEI.

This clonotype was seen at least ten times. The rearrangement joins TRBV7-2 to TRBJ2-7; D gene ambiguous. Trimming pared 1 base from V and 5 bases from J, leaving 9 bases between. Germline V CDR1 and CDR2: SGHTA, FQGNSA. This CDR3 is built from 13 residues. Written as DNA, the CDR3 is TGTGCCAGCAGCTTAGTTAAGACTGACGAGCAGTACTTC. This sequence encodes CASSLVKTDEQYF. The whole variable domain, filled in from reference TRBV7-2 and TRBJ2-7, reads GAGVSQSPSNKVTEKGKDVELRCDPISGHTALYWYRQSLGQGLEFLIYFQGNSAPDKSGLPSDRFSAERTGGSVSTLTIQRTQQEDSAVYLCASSLVKTDEQYFGPGTRLTVT.

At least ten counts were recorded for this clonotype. The CDR3 loop reads CASSFSGTIDNEQFF. CDR3 DNA sequence: TGTGCCAGCAGCTTCTCCGGGACTATTGACAATGAGCAGTTCTTC. This chain joins TRBV7-2 and TRBJ2-1, with TRBD2 matching 7 bases. The germline V gene has CDR1 SGHTA and CDR2 FQGNSA. J lost 5 bases, V lost 3 bases, and 7 bases had no gene match. The CDR3 length is 15 residues. Full variable domain (outside the CDR3, taken from reference TRBV7-2 and TRBJ2-1): GAGVSQSPSNKVTEKGKDVELRCDPISGHTALYWYRQSLGQGLEFLIYFQGNSAPDKSGLPSDRFSAERTGGSVSTLTIQRTQQEDSAVYLCASSFSGTIDNEQFFGPGTRLTVL.

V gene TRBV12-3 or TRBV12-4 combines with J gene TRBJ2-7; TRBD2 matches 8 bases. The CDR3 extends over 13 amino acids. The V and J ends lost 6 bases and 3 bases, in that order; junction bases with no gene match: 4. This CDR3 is CASSQRELYEQYF. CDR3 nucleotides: TGTGCCAGCAGCCAGCGGGAGCTCTACGAGCAGTACTTC.

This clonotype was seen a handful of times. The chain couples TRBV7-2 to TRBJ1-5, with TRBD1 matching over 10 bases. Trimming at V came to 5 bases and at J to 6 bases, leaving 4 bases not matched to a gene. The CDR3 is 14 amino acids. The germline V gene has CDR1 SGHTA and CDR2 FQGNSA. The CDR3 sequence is CASSVRQGAQPQHF. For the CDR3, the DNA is TGTGCCAGCAGCGTTCGACAGGGGGCTCAGCCCCAGCATTTT.

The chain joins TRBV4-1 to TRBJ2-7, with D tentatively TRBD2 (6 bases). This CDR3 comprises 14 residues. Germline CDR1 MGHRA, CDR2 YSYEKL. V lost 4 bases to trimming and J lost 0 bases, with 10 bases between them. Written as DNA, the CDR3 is TGCGCCAGCAGCCGACCGGGACTCTCCTACGAGCAGTACTTC. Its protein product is CASSRPGLSYEQYF.

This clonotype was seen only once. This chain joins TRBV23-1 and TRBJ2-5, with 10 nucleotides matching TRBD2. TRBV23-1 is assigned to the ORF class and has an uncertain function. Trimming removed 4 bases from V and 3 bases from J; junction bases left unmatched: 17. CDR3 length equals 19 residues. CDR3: CASSPPFGLADPEEETQYF. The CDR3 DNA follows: TGCGCCAGCAGTCCTCCCTTCGGACTAGCGGACCCAGAGGAAGAGACCCAGTACTTC.

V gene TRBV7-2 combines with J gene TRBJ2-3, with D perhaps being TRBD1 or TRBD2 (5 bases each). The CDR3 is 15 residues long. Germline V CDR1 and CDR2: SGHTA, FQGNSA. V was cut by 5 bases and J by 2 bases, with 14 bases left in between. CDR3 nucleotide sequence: TGTGCCAGCAGCCCCGGGGCCGTGTTCACAGATACGCAGTATTTT. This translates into CASSPGAVFTDTQYF.

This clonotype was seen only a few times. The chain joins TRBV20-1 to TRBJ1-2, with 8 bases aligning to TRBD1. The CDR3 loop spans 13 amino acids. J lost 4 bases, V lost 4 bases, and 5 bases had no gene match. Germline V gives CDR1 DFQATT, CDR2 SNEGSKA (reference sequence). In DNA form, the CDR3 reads TGCAGTGCTATTACAGGGGGGGGCTATGGCTACACCTTC. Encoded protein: CSAITGGGYGYTF.

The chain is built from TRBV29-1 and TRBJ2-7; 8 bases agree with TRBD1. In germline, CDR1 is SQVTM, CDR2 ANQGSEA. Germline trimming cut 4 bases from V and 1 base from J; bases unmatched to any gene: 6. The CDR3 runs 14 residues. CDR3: CSVAGTGGSYEQYF. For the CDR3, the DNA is TGCAGCGTTGCCGGGACAGGTGGATCCTACGAGCAGTACTTC.

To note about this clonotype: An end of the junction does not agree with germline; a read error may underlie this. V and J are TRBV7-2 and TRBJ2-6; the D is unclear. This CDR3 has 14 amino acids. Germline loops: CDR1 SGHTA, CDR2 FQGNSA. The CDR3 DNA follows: TGTGACAGCATCACCAGCTCTGGGGCCAACGTCCTGACTTTC. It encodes CDSITSSGANVLTF. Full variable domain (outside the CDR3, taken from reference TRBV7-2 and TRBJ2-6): GAGVSQSPSNKVTEKGKDVELRCDPISGHTALYWYRQSLGQGLEFLIYFQGNSAPDKSGLPSDRFSAERTGGSVSTLTIQRTQQEDSAVYLCDSITSSGANVLTFGAGSRLTVL.

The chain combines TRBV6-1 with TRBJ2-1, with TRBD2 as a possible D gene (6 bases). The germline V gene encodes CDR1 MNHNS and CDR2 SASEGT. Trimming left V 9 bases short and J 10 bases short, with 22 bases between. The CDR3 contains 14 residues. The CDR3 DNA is TGTGCCAGTCCCCCGGGACTGACTACAAGCGAGCAGTTCTTC. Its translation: CASPPGLTTSEQFF.

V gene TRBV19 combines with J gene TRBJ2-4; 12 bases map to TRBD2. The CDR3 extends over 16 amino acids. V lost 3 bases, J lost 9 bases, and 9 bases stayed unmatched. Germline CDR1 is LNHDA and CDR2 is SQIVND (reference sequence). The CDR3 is CASSIRTSGIKGIQYF. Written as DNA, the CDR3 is TGTGCCAGTAGTATCAGGACTAGCGGGATTAAGGGCATTCAGTACTTC.